A single sample gave rise to the 24 T cell receptor beta chains below, sequenced in a study of vaccination and CD4 T cells after COVID-19. An Oncomine TCR Beta short-read assay was used to sequence the DNA from cultured CD4+ T cells. TCRdb re-called the PCR reads with MiXCR, one entry per CDR3 protein. The sample lists over 10,000 distinct CDR3 sequences, roughly 36% seen once, with about a sixth in the top ten. No antigen has been assigned to these receptors. Described treatment: approximately nine-day PBMC culture with coronavirus spike peptide pools or control peptides (ViraFEST assay). The sequencing input was cultured CD4+ T cells from blood. The source is a human donor with COVID-19.

This clonotype was counted only a few times. The rearrangement links TRBV20-1 to TRBJ1-4; D remains ambiguous. The V gene's germline CDR1 is DFQATT and CDR2 SNEGSKA (reference sequence). The germline V and J ends were trimmed by 3 bases and 5 bases, with 10 bases remaining between them. The CDR3 is made up of 13 amino acids. The CDR3 DNA reads TGCAGTGCTAGTCAGGACCTGAATGAAAAACTGTTTTTT. Protein: CSASQDLNEKLFF.

The chain recombines TRBV19 with TRBJ1-2; no clear D. The CDR3 contains 13 residues. CDR1 and CDR2 from the germline V gene are LNHDA and SQIVND (reference sequence). Deletions cut 4 bases from V and 3 bases from J, with 9 bases between. CDR3 DNA sequence: TGTGCCAGTAGTACCCTCAGAGACTATGGCTACACCTTC. Translating gives CASSTLRDYGYTF.

The chain is built from TRBV6-2 or TRBV6-3 and TRBJ2-7; the D is unclear. Germline values: CDR1 MNHEY, CDR2 SVGEGT. This CDR3 comprises 13 residues. The V and J ends lost 8 bases and 4 bases respectively, with 15 bases between them. CDR3 sequence: CASRLGIYYEQYF. CDR3 DNA: TGTGCCAGCCGGCTCGGAATATATTACGAGCAGTACTTC.

This clonotype was found a few times. CDR3 DNA: TGCAGTGCTGTGGGACAAGGCAGAGGTTCACCCCTCCACTTT. Translated, it gives CSAVGQGRGSPLHF. V gene TRBV20-1 combines with J gene TRBJ1-6; TRBD1 is a possible D gene (6 bases). The CDR3 covers 14 residues. Germline V CDR1 and CDR2: DFQATT, SNEGSKA (reference sequence). Trimming took off 5 bases at V and 9 bases at J, with 17 bases between the two ends.

This rearrangement joins TRBV5-1 to TRBJ2-1, with D unresolved. This CDR3 is built from 16 residues. Germline CDR1 and CDR2: SGHRS and YFSETQ. Trimming cost V 0 bases and J 0 bases, with 10 bases left between them. CDR3 nucleotides: TGCGCCAGCAGCTTGGAGGCCAGTAGCTCCTACAATGAGCAGTTCTTC. Its translation is CASSLEASSSYNEQFF.

There are a few counts of this clonotype. The chain joins TRBV6-5 to TRBJ1-2; tentative D call: TRBD1 (5 bases). V was cut by 2 bases and J by 7 bases, with 11 bases left in between. The V gene's germline CDR1 is MNHEY and CDR2 SVGAGI. This CDR3 has 13 amino acids. CDR3: CASSYEGSGGYTF. The CDR3 DNA sequence: TGTGCCAGCAGTTACGAGGGGTCTGGTGGCTACACCTTC.

The CDR3 sequence is CSAVFGRAKNIQYF. The CDR3 nucleotides are TGCAGTGCGGTCTTCGGGAGGGCCAAAAACATTCAGTACTTC. The V gene is TRBV20-1, the J gene TRBJ2-4; 7 nucleotides line up with TRBD2. The V segment lost 6 bases and the J segment 1 base; nucleotides outside the gene matches: 6. The CDR3 runs to 14 residues. Germline V gene lookup returns CDR1 DFQATT and CDR2 SNEGSKA (reference sequence).

The rearrangement joins TRBV7-2 to TRBJ1-2, with D unresolved. From germline, CDR1 is SGHTA and CDR2 FQGNSA. V gave up 4 bases and J gave up 8 bases, with 11 bases separating them. The CDR3 is made up of 12 amino acids. CDR3: CASSSTGEGYTF. The CDR3 bases are TGTGCCAGCAGCTCAACCGGTGAGGGCTACACCTTC.

There are a few counts of this clonotype. The chain couples TRBV20-1 to TRBJ1-3; TRBD1 is a possible D gene (6 bases). The CDR3 contains 15 residues. Germline V gene lookup returns CDR1 DFQATT and CDR2 SNEGSKA (reference sequence). CDR3: CSALRGPLSGNTIYF. Here the CDR3 DNA reads TGCAGCGCCCTACGGGGGCCCCTCTCTGGAAACACCATATATTTT.

This clonotype was seen only a few times. This sequence joins TRBV20-1 and TRBJ2-7; TRBD1 aligns across 7 bases. CDR1 and CDR2 from the germline V gene are DFQATT and SNEGSKA (reference sequence). The CDR3 sequence is 13 residues long. V trimming: 5 bases; J trimming: 2 bases; junction bases outside the gene matches: 6. The CDR3 DNA reads as TGCAGTGCTTACCGGGACAGTACCTACGAGCAGTACTTC. Protein: CSAYRDSTYEQYF.

The V call is TRBV5-1, the J call TRBJ2-3, with TRBD1 matching 10 bases. J lost 4 bases, V lost 5 bases, and 7 bases had no gene match. CDR3 size: 15 residues. Germline V gives CDR1 SGHRS, CDR2 YFSETQ. CDR3 nucleotides: TGCGCCAGCAGGGGGACAGGGGCCCCGCCAGATACGCAGTATTTT. Translation: CASRGTGAPPDTQYF.

Only a few counts were recorded for this clonotype. This sequence joins TRBV24-1 and TRBJ1-5; 8 nucleotides match TRBD1. The CDR3 totals 14 residues. Germline V lookup: CDR1 KGHDR, CDR2 SFDVKD. Losses at the gene ends were 9 bases for V and 3 bases for J; bases not matched to a gene: 6. The DNA for the CDR3 is TGTGCCACCGCCGGACAGGGCCACAATCAGCCCCAGCATTTT. The encoded protein is CATAGQGHNQPQHF.

This sequence joins TRBV20-1 and TRBJ2-7, with 7 nucleotides matching TRBD1. V gave up 6 bases and J gave up 5 bases; unmatched junction bases: 4. CDR3 length equals 11 residues. The germline V gene has CDR1 DFQATT and CDR2 SNEGSKA (reference sequence). The CDR3, as DNA: TGCAGTGCAACTGACAGGGACGAGCAGTACTTC. Its translation: CSATDRDEQYF.

In its sample, this clonotype is medium-sized. The genes are TRBV20-1 and TRBJ1-2, with 9 bases identical to TRBD1. J was trimmed by 3 bases and V by 3 bases; bases with no gene match: 5. Germline V gene data show CDR1 as DFQATT and CDR2 as SNEGSKA (reference sequence). This CDR3 spans 14 amino acids. In nucleotides, the CDR3 is TGCAGTGCTAGGGGGGACAGGGAGCACTATGGCTACACCTTC. Its protein is CSARGDREHYGYTF.

This chain links TRBV19 with TRBJ2-4, with no clear D. This CDR3 contains 13 residues. The V gene's germline CDR1 is LNHDA and CDR2 SQIVND (reference sequence). V was pared by 0 bases and J by 8 bases, with 8 bases between. The CDR3 loop reads CASSIEGQDIQYF. In DNA, the CDR3 is TGTGCCAGTAGTATAGAGGGCCAAGACATTCAGTACTTC. The whole variable domain, filled in from reference TRBV19 and TRBJ2-4, reads DGGITQSPKYLFRKEGQNVTLSCEQNLNHDAMYWYRQDPGQGLRLIYYSQIVNDFQKGDIAEGYSVSREKKESFPLTVTSAQKNPTAFYLCASSIEGQDIQYFGAGTRLSVL.

This clonotype was counted between two and nine times. The chain has TRBV6-2 or TRBV6-3 and TRBJ1-1; no definite D call. This CDR3 is built from 14 residues. Germline V lookup: CDR1 MNHEY, CDR2 SVGEGT. Trimming removed 5 bases from V and 7 bases from J, with 17 bases in between. The CDR3 reads CASSPSGRPNEAFF. The DNA for the CDR3 is TGTGCCAGCAGTCCCTCCGGTAGGCCAAATGAAGCTTTCTTT.

This chain connects TRBV7-8 to TRBJ1-2, with D possibly being TRBD1 (5 bases). Deletions cut 5 bases from V and 6 bases from J, with 16 bases between. This CDR3 is built from 14 residues. Germline V CDR1 and CDR2: SGHVS, FQNEAQ. In DNA form, the CDR3 reads TGTGCCAGCAGCCTGAGGGGACCTCCCAATGGCTACACCTTC. Translating gives CASSLRGPPNGYTF.

This chain links TRBV7-2 with TRBJ2-7, with a tentative D call TRBD1 (6 bases). The CDR3 has 15 amino acids. CDR1 and CDR2 from the germline V gene are SGHTA and FQGNSA. Trimming removed 3 bases at V and 7 bases at J, with 19 bases between. The DNA for the CDR3 is TGTGCCAGCAGCTTGGCAGGAACAGGGTTCGCGGAGCAGTACTTC. Amino acid sequence: CASSLAGTGFAEQYF.

The rearrangement links TRBV2 to TRBJ2-2; D is uncertain. Deletions cut 4 bases from V and 4 bases from J, with 4 bases between. CDR3 size: 12 residues. Germline V gene data show CDR1 as SNHLY and CDR2 as FYNNEI. CDR3 in amino acids: CASSVGTGELFF. For the CDR3, the DNA is TGTGCCAGCAGTGTGGGCACCGGGGAGCTGTTTTTT. The full variable domain, rest sourced from reference TRBV2 and TRBJ2-2, is EPEVTQTPSHQVTQMGQEVILRCVPISNHLYFYWYRQILGQKVEFLVSFYNNEISEKSEIFDDQFSVERPDGSNFTLKIRSTKLEDSAMYFCASSVGTGELFFGEGSRLTVL.

V and J are TRBV6-1 and TRBJ2-6; no clear D gene. The V end lost 8 bases, the J end lost 11 bases, and 4 bases lay between the germline ends. CDR1 and CDR2 (germline): MNHNS, SASEGT. The CDR3 contains 9 residues. CDR3 DNA sequence: TGTGCCAGCGTCGACGTCCTGACTTTC. It encodes CASVDVLTF.

The chain couples TRBV28 to TRBJ1-5; no reliable D call. CDR3 length: 12 residues. Trimming removed 1 base from V and 7 bases from J, with 5 bases in between. CDR1 and CDR2 (germline): MDHEN, SYDVKM. CDR3 in amino acids: CASSLSQQPQHF. In DNA form, the CDR3 reads TGTGCCAGCAGTTTATCTCAGCAGCCCCAGCATTTT.

The chain uses TRBV11-2 and TRBJ2-5, with TRBD2 as a possible D gene (6 bases). This CDR3 is built from 14 residues. CDR1 and CDR2 (germline): SGHAT, FQNNGV. The ends were cut back, 7 bases at V and 5 bases at J, with 17 bases in the middle. The CDR3 DNA is TGTGCCAGCACCGGGACTTCCACGGGGGAGACCCAGTACTTC. It specifies CASTGTSTGETQYF.

There are a few counts of this clonotype. The chain couples TRBV27 to TRBJ1-4; D not certain. V was trimmed by 0 bases and J by 4 bases, leaving 12 bases between them. The germline gives CDR1 MNHEY, CDR2 SMNVEV (reference sequence). The CDR3 loop spans 16 amino acids. CDR3 sequence: CASSLSSPYINEKLFF. The DNA of the CDR3 is TGTGCCAGCAGTTTATCGTCTCCTTACATTAATGAAAAACTGTTTTTT.

V gene TRBV6-1 combines with J gene TRBJ2-3; TRBD1 matches at 9 bases. CDR1 is MNHNS, CDR2 SASEGT, per germline. The CDR3 extends over 15 amino acids. Trimming cost V 8 bases and J 1 base; bases outside gene matches: 7. CDR3 region: CASHTQGARTDTQYF. CDR3 sequence (DNA): TGTGCCAGCCACACACAGGGGGCTCGCACAGATACGCAGTATTTT.